Listed here are 21 T cell receptor beta chains from one sample, sequenced in a study of blood T cells in healthy people across ages. A sample-barcoded 5' primer and a J-beta primer mix were used in a second PCR of about 7 to 12 cycles. In TCRdb, the 5' RACE reads were re-called with MiXCR into one record per CDR3 protein. The sample yields over 1,500,000 distinct CDR3 sequences, about 50% seen once. Specimen: blood. Source of these receptors: a woman in her thirties or forties in good health.

This clonotype was detected a few times. The V and J genes are TRBV5-5 and TRBJ1-5; 7 bases fit TRBD1. The V gene end was trimmed by 4 bases and the J gene end by 0 bases; junction bases not matched to a gene: 7. This CDR3 has 16 amino acids. Looked up from germline, CDR1 is SGHKS and CDR2 is YYEKEE (reference sequence). As DNA, the CDR3 is TGTGCCAGCAGCCCTCAGGGGGTATATAGCAATCAGCCCCAGCATTTT. It specifies CASSPQGVYSNQPQHF.

V gene TRBV28 combines with J gene TRBJ2-7; D is possibly TRBD1 (6 bases). V gave up 6 bases and J gave up 3 bases, with 12 bases separating them. In germline, CDR1 is MDHEN, CDR2 SYDVKM. The CDR3 consists of 13 residues. The CDR3, as DNA: TGTGCCAGCAGGTCAGGGGAACGCTACGAGCAGTACTTC. Amino acid sequence: CASRSGERYEQYF.

As regards this clonotype: A read error may account for a junction end that differs from germline. The rearrangement links TRBV20-1 to TRBJ1-2; TRBD1 might be the D (5 bases). Germline V CDR1 and CDR2: DFQATT, SNEGSKA (reference sequence). This CDR3 has 15 amino acids. The CDR3 reads CSAARTPEANYGHTF. The CDR3 region has the DNA TGCAGTGCAGCACGGACACCTGAGGCTAACTATGGCCACACCTTC.

The CDR3 here is CASSYSVGQVSYEQYF. In nucleotides, the CDR3 is TGTGCCAGCAGTTACTCCGTGGGGCAGGTCTCCTACGAGCAGTACTTC. This sequence joins TRBV6-6 and TRBJ2-7; D may be TRBD1 (5 bases). The CDR3 is 16 residues long. Germline V gives CDR1 MNHNY, CDR2 SVGAGI (reference sequence). V lost 0 bases, J lost 0 bases, and 12 bases lay in between.

This sequence joins TRBV4-3 and TRBJ2-3, with 11 bases aligning to TRBD2. Trimming took 5 bases from V and 4 from J; bases not matched to a gene: 5. Germline-derived CDR1 and CDR2 are LGHNA and YSLEER. CDR3 length: 15 residues. Here the CDR3 DNA reads TGCGCCAGCAGCAACCTAGCGGGGGGTTCAGATACGCAGTATTTT. It specifies CASSNLAGGSDTQYF.

V usage is TRBV12-3 or TRBV12-4 and J usage is TRBJ2-1; a possible D gene is TRBD2 (6 bases). The DNA end is a closer match to TRBJ2-7, so the J assignment may be wrong. This CDR3 spans 17 amino acids. The chain's CDR3 is CASSPHPGTGGTHEQYF. CDR3 DNA sequence: TGTGCCAGCAGTCCTCATCCCGGGACTGGCGGGACTCACGAGCAGTACTTC.

The rearrangement uses TRBV24-1 and TRBJ2-2; TRBD1 is a possible D gene (6 bases). Trimming took 3 bases from V and 5 from J, leaving 18 bases between them. The germline V gene has CDR1 KGHDR and CDR2 SFDVKD. CDR3 size: 17 residues. In DNA form, the CDR3 reads TGTGCCACCAGTGATAACCCTGGTCGACAGGTGACCGGGGAGCTGTTTTTT. This sequence encodes CATSDNPGRQVTGELFF.

The chain employs TRBV18 and TRBJ2-1, with TRBD1 matching 9 bases. With 1 base clipped from V and 6 bases from J, the junction kept 7 bases outside the gene matches. Germline CDR1 and CDR2: KGHSH and LQKENI. The CDR3 is 16 amino acids. CDR3 bases: TGTGCCAGCTCACCACTGGGGACAGGGAGGGGCAATGAGCAGTTCTTC. Amino acids: CASSPLGTGRGNEQFF.

The V call is TRBV9, the J call TRBJ1-1; D is unclear. CDR3 length: 15 amino acids. Trimming removed 0 bases at V and 1 base at J, with 10 bases between. Germline V lookup: CDR1 SGDLS, CDR2 YYNGEE. This chain's CDR3 is CASSVARGPNTEAFF. In DNA form, the CDR3 reads TGTGCCAGCAGCGTAGCGAGAGGGCCGAACACTGAAGCTTTCTTT.

The gene calls are TRBV18 and TRBJ2-5; 8 bases match TRBD2. CDR1 and CDR2 (germline): KGHSH, LQKENI. V was clipped by 2 bases and J by 3 bases; unmatched bases: 5. This CDR3 spans 15 amino acids. CDR3 sequence (DNA): TGTGCCAGCTCACCAAGACTAGCGACCAAAGAGACCCAGTACTTC. Amino acids: CASSPRLATKETQYF.

In its sample, this clonotype was seen a few times. CDR3 bases: TGCAGTGCTAGAGATCTCAACAGAGTATCCTACGAGCAGTACTTC. Protein: CSARDLNRVSYEQYF. The gene calls are TRBV20-1 and TRBJ2-7; unclear D gene. Germline lookup yields CDR1 DFQATT and CDR2 SNEGSKA (reference sequence). V was clipped by 0 bases and J by 1 base, with 13 bases between them. The CDR3 sequence is 15 residues long.

The chain combines TRBV12-3 or TRBV12-4 with TRBJ2-5; TRBD1 aligns across 7 bases. J gave up 10 bases and V 3 bases, and 8 bases lay outside the gene matches. This CDR3 has 13 amino acids. In DNA, the CDR3 is TGTGCCAGCAGTTTCGCCGGTACAGGGGACCAGTACTTC. The encoded protein is CASSFAGTGDQYF.

The J gene is TRBJ2-5, the V gene TRBV4-3; a possible D gene is TRBD2 (6 bases). V was cut by 1 base and J by 1 base, with 13 bases left in between. There are 16 residues in the CDR3. Germline lookup yields CDR1 LGHNA and CDR2 YSLEER. The CDR3 sequence is CASSQGYGGLQETQYF. CDR3 DNA: TGCGCCAGCAGCCAAGGATACGGGGGTCTCCAAGAGACCCAGTACTTC.

V usage is TRBV2 and J usage is TRBJ1-5; possible D gene TRBD1, 5 bases. This CDR3 is built from 14 residues. V was pared by 5 bases and J by 4 bases, with 12 bases between. Germline CDR1 and CDR2: SNHLY and FYNNEI. The CDR3 DNA sequence: TGTGCCAGCAGTCGGGACGTAGAAAATCAGCCCCAGCATTTT. Residues: CASSRDVENQPQHF.

This chain uses TRBV2 with TRBJ2-3; D may be TRBD1 (6 bases). Germline V gene lookup returns CDR1 SNHLY and CDR2 FYNNEI. The CDR3 length is 16 residues. Between the trimmed V and J ends, which lost 5 bases and 0 bases, there was a span of 15 bases. The DNA for the CDR3 is TGTGCCAGCAGTAGGGGGTTAGGGTTTAGCACAGATACGCAGTATTTT. Its translation is CASSRGLGFSTDTQYF. The whole variable domain, filled in from reference TRBV2 and TRBJ2-3, reads EPEVTQTPSHQVTQMGQEVILRCVPISNHLYFYWYRQILGQKVEFLVSFYNNEISEKSEIFDDQFSVERPDGSNFTLKIRSTKLEDSAMYFCASSRGLGFSTDTQYFGPGTRLTVL.

The chain recombines TRBV6-2 or TRBV6-3 with TRBJ1-1; TRBD1 might be the D (6 bases). Germline CDR1 MNHEY, CDR2 SVGEGT. The CDR3 spans 16 residues. The V end lost 0 bases, the J end lost 0 bases, and 11 bases lay between the germline ends. The CDR3: CASSYSTGAVNTEAFF. CDR3 sequence (DNA): TGTGCCAGCAGTTACTCGACGGGGGCGGTGAACACTGAAGCTTTCTTT.

The chain links TRBV2 to TRBJ2-3; 8 bases fit TRBD2. CDR3 length equals 15 residues. The junction had 14 bases not matched to a gene; V was cut back by 11 bases and J by 4 bases. The germline V gene encodes CDR1 SNHLY and CDR2 FYNNEI. DNA of the CDR3: TGTGCCTCCCCCGGAGTACTAGCGGCGGCAGATACGCAGTATTTT. Translation: CASPGVLAAADTQYF.

The chain employs TRBV7-2 and TRBJ2-7; D possibly uses TRBD1 or TRBD2 (6 bases each). V lost 5 bases and J 7 bases, leaving 21 bases between the germline ends. The CDR3 contains 15 residues. CDR1 is SGHTA, CDR2 FQGNSA, per germline. The CDR3 reads CASSAFEGGRLEQYF. CDR3 nucleotides: TGTGCCAGCAGCGCCTTCGAGGGGGGCCGATTAGAGCAGTACTTC.

CDR3 sequence reads: CASSLTGGTNNEQFF. The DNA for the CDR3 is TGTGCCAGCAGTTTGACCGGGGGGACTAACAATGAGCAGTTCTTC. The chain couples TRBV27 to TRBJ2-1; TRBD2 agrees at 7 bases. The trim removed 3 bases at V and 5 bases at J, leaving 7 bases unmatched. This CDR3 is 15 amino acids long. CDR1 MNHEY and CDR2 SMNVEV come from the germline V gene (reference sequence).

CDR3 sequence reads: CATSGLRPGRSSYEQFF. The CDR3 DNA sequence: TGTGCCACCAGTGGGCTCCGTCCGGGTCGAAGCTCCTACGAGCAGTTCTTC. The chain combines TRBV24-1 with TRBJ2-7, with D hard to call. Near its end, the DNA agrees better with TRBJ2-1, so the J call may be wrong. Germline V lookup: CDR1 KGHDR, CDR2 SFDVKD. This CDR3 has 17 amino acids.

This clonotype was seen only a few times. The V and J genes are TRBV4-3 and TRBJ2-4; possibly TRBD1 or TRBD2 for D (5 bases each). V was cut by 1 base and J by 6 bases, with 13 bases left in between. Per the germline V gene, CDR1 is LGHNA and CDR2 is YSLEER. The CDR3 extends over 15 amino acids. Here the CDR3 DNA reads TGCGCCAGCAGCCAAGGCCCGGGACCAGGAAACATTCAGTACTTC. Amino acids: CASSQGPGPGNIQYF.